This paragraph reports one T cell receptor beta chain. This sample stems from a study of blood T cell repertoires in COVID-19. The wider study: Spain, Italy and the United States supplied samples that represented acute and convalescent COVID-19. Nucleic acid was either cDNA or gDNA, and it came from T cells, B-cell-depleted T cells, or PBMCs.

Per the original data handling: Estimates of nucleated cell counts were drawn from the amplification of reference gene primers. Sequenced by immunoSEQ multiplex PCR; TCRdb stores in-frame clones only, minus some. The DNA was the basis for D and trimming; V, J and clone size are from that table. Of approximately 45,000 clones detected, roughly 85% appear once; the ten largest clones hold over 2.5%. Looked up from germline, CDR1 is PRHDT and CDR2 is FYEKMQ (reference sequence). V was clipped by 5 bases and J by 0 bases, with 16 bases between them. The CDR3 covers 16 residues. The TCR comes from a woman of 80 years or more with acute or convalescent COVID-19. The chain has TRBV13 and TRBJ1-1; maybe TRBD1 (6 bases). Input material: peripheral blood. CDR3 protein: CASSQGQLYMNTEAFF. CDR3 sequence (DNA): TGTGCCAGCAGCCAAGGACAGCTATACATGAACACTGAAGCTTTCTTT.